This T cell receptor beta chain was profiled in a study of blood T cell repertoires in COVID-19. Study details: T cells, B-cell-depleted T cells, or PBMCs provided the cDNA or gDNA that served as material.

The CDR3 spans 15 residues. Germline CDR1 MNHEY, CDR2 SVGAGI. V dropped 6 bases and J dropped 4; count of bases not matched to a gene: 7. Data came from immunoSEQ multiplex PCR; TCRdb stores just in-frame clones and leaves some out. The sample has around 310,000 clones; under 90% are singletons. The sequence derives from a woman between 25 and 40 years old who had recovered from COVID-19. What was sequenced was PBMCs or T cells enriched from blood (not recorded which). V is TRBV6-5 and J is TRBJ2-1; TRBD2 agrees at 9 bases. The CDR3 DNA follows: TGTGCCAGCAGGTCGGGCGGGAGGGATTACAATGAGCAGTTCTTC. Encoded protein: CASRSGGRDYNEQFF.